Given below is one TCR beta chain in context. Its antigen target is currently unknown. Base qualities were left out, and no much larger clone turns up one base away. This record belongs to a study of TIL therapy for anti-PD-1-resistant metastatic lung cancer (dated by TCRdb to the early 2020s). At the level of the whole study: Tumors were collected before any PD-1/PD-L1 blockade, after which patients were given nivolumab, and patients who progressed were given lymphodepletion, an infusion of expanded TIL and IL-2. Clonotypes were tracked across tumor, expanded TIL product and serial blood samples by T cell receptor beta sequencing of tumor and peripheral blood. Most of the cohort had lung adenocarcinoma, several tumors were EGFR-mutant and two were ALK-rearranged, and half of the patients were current or former smokers. Enrolled patients had a median age of roughly 54 years (range about 38-75) and a median tumor PD-L1 proportion score of approximately 6.2%. Across the cohort, whole-exome sequencing showed a median non-synonymous tumor mutation burden of 1.5 mutations per megabase.

TCR beta CDR3 regions were amplified from genomic DNA with the immunoSEQ v3 hsTCRB kit using bias-controlled multiplex PCR. An Illumina NextSeq 500 was used to sequence the TCR libraries, reaching around 1.8 million read pairs at survey level or about 4.5-6.5 million at deep level. Per the original workflow: V, D and J genes were assigned, non-productive sequences were removed, and clonality was reported by immunoSEQ Analyzer software. Repertoires were compared by productive Simpson clonality and by the Morisita overlap index of productive TRB rearrangements between infused TIL and blood. Absolute clonotype counts in blood were estimated by multiplying the lymphocyte count by the CD3+ fraction and by the productive frequency of the clone. TCRdb stores this immuneACCESS table with in-frame sequences only. Part of the clones is absent; in the studies checked, under half of the shortfall reflects unresolved V genes, and no reason is known for the rest. The V and J calls and clone size are taken from that table; D and trimming were inferred from the DNA. In all, the sample holds 18,000 or so clones, and 83% of those were seen once. Of the sample, 2% to 2.5% falls within the top ten clones.

V and J lose 3 bases and 3 bases, and a span of 13 bases separates them. Reading from cysteine to phenylalanine, the CDR3 counts 14 amino acids. Only the CDR3 part of the read is kept: 42 bases, read in frame from the first base. CDR1 and CDR2 are read off the germline V gene as SQVTM and ANQGSEA. Beyond this particular receptor, the publication reports: Clonotypes from the infused TIL partially replaced the baseline peripheral repertoire and then declined over months, and persistence showed no apparent association with response. The cohort was highly selected, including more treatment-naive, never-smoker and oncogene-addicted patients than is typical, which limits generalizability. The study protocol defined all tumor marker inferences as exploratory.

The sample's time point label, in plain terms: pre-treatment sample, taken before nivolumab and TIL therapy. A phase I trial run at two centers enrolled adults with stage 4 NSCLC between October 2017 and early 2020. The samples were drawn from an open-label, single-arm phase I trial testing tumor-infiltrating lymphocyte therapy combined with nivolumab in advanced non-small cell lung cancer. Blood mononuclear cells were isolated from EDTA tubes by Ficoll gradient and were snap-frozen as pellets, and DNA was extracted with a Qiagen mini-prep kit. The source of this sequence is a person aged 25 to 80 with non-small cell lung cancer. Recombination joined TRBV29-1 with TRBJ2-3; a weak D assignment points to TRBD2 (5 bases agree). This sample comprised blood, obtained at baseline. The encoded CDR3 is CSVDQTAGTDTQYF. The sequenced DNA is TGCAGCGTTGATCAGACGGCGGGTACAGATACGCAGTATTTT.